This T cell receptor beta chain comes out of a study of human T cells and chemical hapten exposure. Study summary: Each week of the roughly 24-week study, patients had diphenylcyclopropenone applied to the scalp.

This CDR3 is 18 amino acids long. CDR1 and CDR2 from the germline V gene are WSHSY and SAAADI. With V trimmed by 4 bases and J by 0 bases, 12 bases remained unmatched. Described time point: patch test 1, 2 weeks after DPC sensitization. Regarding treatment: therapeutic diphenylcyclopropenone sensitization with weekly scalp DPC. Blood sampling preceded each patch test application. Separate cDNA molecules received unique molecular identifiers, which the library attached to them. Original data processing: TCRs per sample had a median of around 96,000 and ranged from roughly 20,000 to 690,600. In TCRdb, the RACE reads were re-called with MiXCR into one record per CDR3 protein. V and J calls and clone size were set by TCRdb, not the authors. Of some 87,000 distinct CDR3 sequences listed, 10% are singletons.

The input for sequencing was whole blood, taken in connection with sensitization to the hapten diphenylcyclopropenone (DPC). The chain links TRBV10-2 to TRBJ2-1; 7 bases line up with TRBD1. The receptor was derived from a woman aged 45-65 years with alopecia areata. Some clones in this sample may be carry-over from other donors' samples. The CDR3 loop is CASSVPRQGGSSYNEQFF. As DNA, the CDR3 is TGCGCCAGCAGTGTTCCGAGACAGGGCGGGTCCTCCTACAATGAGCAGTTCTTC.